The 30 T cell receptor beta chains below were found in one sample sequenced in a study of siplizumab effects on memory and regulatory T cells. Assay: immunoSEQ multiplex PCR; the TCRdb copy retains only in-frame clones and omits some. The sample records roughly 68,000 clones, approximately 87% being singletons. Sequenced material: memory CD4+ T cells sorted from blood. These TCRs come from a human donor in good health.

In its sample, this clone was seen a few times. The rearrangement joins TRBV27 to TRBJ2-3; D not certain. V lost 5 bases to trimming and J lost 7 bases, with 22 bases between them. Germline CDR1 MNHEY, CDR2 SMNVEV (reference sequence). This CDR3 contains 16 residues. This CDR3 is CASSPVVNDISNTQYF. The DNA for the CDR3 is TGTGCCAGCAGTCCCGTCGTAAACGACATCTCCAATACGCAGTATTTT.

The chain links TRBV7-9 to TRBJ2-5; D possibly corresponds to TRBD1 (6 bases). CDR1 is SEHNR, CDR2 FQNEAQ, per germline (reference sequence). V gave up 5 bases and J gave up 7 bases, with 17 bases separating them. The length of the CDR3 is 14 residues. CDR3 residues: CASSPYTGSGTQYF. In DNA, the CDR3 is TGTGCCAGCAGCCCCTACACAGGGAGCGGGACCCAGTACTTC.

The rearrangement links TRBV7-6 to TRBJ2-1; D unresolved. V shed 1 base and J shed 10 bases, with 8 bases lying between them. The germline V gene has CDR1 SGHVS and CDR2 FNYEAQ. This CDR3 spans 12 amino acids. This chain's CDR3 is CASSLEMSEQFF. For the CDR3, the DNA is TGTGCCAGCAGCTTAGAGATGAGCGAGCAGTTCTTC. The whole variable domain, remainder taken from reference TRBV7-6 and TRBJ2-1, is GAGVSQSPRYKVTKRGQDVALRCDPISGHVSLYWYRQALGQGPEFLTYFNYEAQQDKSGLPNDRFSAERPEGSISTLTIQRTEQRDSAMYRCASSLEMSEQFFGPGTRLTVL.

The rearrangement uses TRBV7-9 and TRBJ1-6, with D uncertain. V shed 4 bases and J shed 12 bases, with 13 bases lying between them. Germline V gene sequence: CDR1 SEHNR, CDR2 FQNEAQ (reference sequence). The CDR3 loop spans 13 amino acids. CDR3 sequence (DNA): TGTGCCAGCAGCTATTCTAACTCCTTACCCCTCCACTTT. It specifies CASSYSNSLPLHF.

The chain couples TRBV7-2 to TRBJ2-3; D gene uncertain. Trimming left V 5 bases short and J 6 bases short, with 9 bases between. This CDR3 has 12 residues. Germline CDR1 SGHTA, CDR2 FQGNSA. In DNA form, the CDR3 reads TGTGCCAGCAGCCCCTTCCCCGATACGCAGTATTTT. This codes for CASSPFPDTQYF.

J is TRBJ2-1 and V is TRBV7-2; TRBD1 matches at 8 bases. Germline V gene sequence: CDR1 SGHTA, CDR2 FQGNSA. The CDR3 is made up of 13 amino acids. V shed 5 bases and J 5 bases; nucleotides not matched to a gene: 2. The CDR3 DNA sequence: TGTGCCAGCAGCAGGACAGGGAACAATGAGCAGTTCTTC. The encoded protein is CASSRTGNNEQFF.

V usage is TRBV7-2 and J usage is TRBJ1-1, with TRBD1 as a possible D gene (6 bases). Germline V gives CDR1 SGHTA, CDR2 FQGNSA. The CDR3 has 17 residues. Deletions cut 2 bases from V and 4 bases from J, with 20 bases between. CDR3 sequence (DNA): TGTGCCAGCAGCTTATATTCCTCCTCCAACAGGGCCACTGAAGCTTTCTTT. It is translated as CASSLYSSSNRATEAFF.

The chain joins TRBV18 to TRBJ1-1, with TRBD1 identical over 7 bases. With 3 bases clipped from V and 7 bases from J, the junction kept 14 bases outside the gene matches. Germline lookup yields CDR1 KGHSH and CDR2 LQKENI. This CDR3 spans 16 amino acids. The CDR3: CASSPYARDSFFEAFF. As DNA, the CDR3 is TGTGCCAGCTCACCTTATGCGAGGGACAGCTTTTTTGAAGCTTTCTTT.

The chain links TRBV4-2 to TRBJ2-7; TRBD2 aligns across 11 bases. CDR3 length: 16 residues. Looked up from germline, CDR1 is LGHNA and CDR2 is YNFKEQ. The J segment lost 1 base and the V segment lost 3 bases, leaving 5 bases of the junction unmatched. This CDR3 is CASSHHGTSGSYEQYF. The CDR3, as DNA: TGTGCCAGCAGCCATCATGGGACTAGCGGATCCTACGAGCAGTACTTC.

This chain uses TRBV5-1 with TRBJ2-7; 8 bases align to TRBD2. Trimming took 4 bases from V and 4 from J; bases not matched to a gene: 7. Per the germline V gene, CDR1 is SGHRS and CDR2 is YFSETQ. The CDR3 loop spans 14 amino acids. For the CDR3, the DNA is TGCGCCAGCAGCGGGAGTAGCGGGAAGTACGAGCAGTACTTC. Its translation: CASSGSSGKYEQYF.

Concerning this clone itself: This CDR3 is also generated by other DNA sequences in the sample. The CDR3 here is CASSEYSLYADTEAFF. The CDR3 nucleotides read TGTGCCAGCAGTGAATACAGTCTATACGCCGACACTGAAGCTTTCTTT. V usage is TRBV6-1 and J usage is TRBJ1-1; the D is unclear. V was pared by 2 bases and J by 3 bases, with 16 bases between. The CDR3 consists of 16 residues. In germline, CDR1 is MNHNS, CDR2 SASEGT.

The CDR3 region has the DNA TGTGCCAGCAGGTTAGACAGGGGTGGCACTGAAGCTTTCTTT. Residues: CASRLDRGGTEAFF. The genes are TRBV6-5 and TRBJ1-1; 8 nucleotides match TRBD1. Germline CDR1 MNHEY, CDR2 SVGAGI. The CDR3 extends over 14 amino acids. V shed 6 bases and J 4 bases; nucleotides not matched to a gene: 7.

The CDR3, as DNA: TGTGCCAGCAGAGTACAGGGACTTGGGTCACCCCTCCACTTT. The encoded protein is CASRVQGLGSPLHF. The gene calls are TRBV6-1 and TRBJ1-6; D may be TRBD1 (6 bases). The germline V gene encodes CDR1 MNHNS and CDR2 SASEGT. This CDR3 comprises 14 residues. V lost 6 bases, J lost 10 bases, and 16 bases lay in between.

V is TRBV30 and J is TRBJ2-7; maybe TRBD1 (6 bases). The CDR3 loop spans 13 amino acids. V lost 3 bases to trimming and J lost 3 bases, with 12 bases between them. Germline CDR1 and CDR2: GTSNPN and SVGIG (reference sequence). The CDR3 DNA follows: TGTGCCTGGAGGGGCAGGGGAATCTACGAGCAGTACTTC. Translation gives CAWRGRGIYEQYF. Using reference TRBV30 and TRBJ2-7 for the parts outside the CDR3, the full variable domain is SQTIHQWPATLVQPVGSPLSLECTVEGTSNPNLYWYRQAAGRGLQLLFYSVGIGQISSEVPQNLSASRPQDRQFILSSKKLLLSDSGFYLCAWRGRGIYEQYFGPGTRLTVT.

This clone was picked up one time. The genes are TRBV4-2 and TRBJ2-1, with TRBD2 matching over 13 bases. The CDR3 runs to 16 residues. After removal of 4 bases from V and 5 bases from J, the junction contained 5 bases not matched to a gene. Germline CDR1 is LGHNA and CDR2 is YNFKEQ. CDR3 loop: CASSPVTSGGHNEQFF. The CDR3 region has the DNA TGTGCCAGCAGCCCCGTGACTAGCGGGGGGCACAATGAGCAGTTCTTC.

The chain combines TRBV6-5 with TRBJ1-5; D ambiguous. The CDR3 loop spans 14 amino acids. Germline values: CDR1 MNHEY, CDR2 SVGAGI. The V and J ends lost 4 bases and 4 bases respectively, with 11 bases between them. CDR3 region: CASSSTGTNQPQHF. For the CDR3, the DNA is TGTGCCAGCAGTTCCACCGGCACTAATCAGCCCCAGCATTTT.

The chain has TRBV6-5 and TRBJ1-1; the D is unclear. The CDR3 has 14 amino acids. Germline CDR1 is MNHEY and CDR2 is SVGAGI. Between the trimmed V and J ends, which lost 0 bases and 5 bases, there was a span of 10 bases. CDR3 in amino acids: CASSYSEGGTEAFF. Written as DNA, the CDR3 is TGTGCCAGCAGTTACTCAGAGGGAGGGACTGAAGCTTTCTTT.

This clone has just one count. This chain uses TRBV19 with TRBJ2-7; D unclear. Trimming removed 5 bases at V and 2 bases at J, with 19 bases between. In germline, CDR1 is LNHDA, CDR2 SQIVND (reference sequence). This CDR3 region has 16 residues. CDR3 in amino acids: CASSGLSGPAPYEQYF. The DNA of the CDR3 is TGTGCCAGTAGTGGGCTCTCAGGCCCTGCTCCCTACGAGCAGTACTTC.

The CDR3 DNA reads TGTGCCAGTAGTATCCGGGGACAGGGGACTAACACCATATATTTT. It translates to CASSIRGQGTNTIYF. The chain links TRBV19 to TRBJ1-3; the match to TRBD1 covers 10 bases. Germline CDR1 reads LNHDA; CDR2 reads SQIVND (reference sequence). Losses at the gene ends were 3 bases for V and 7 bases for J; bases not matched to a gene: 6. The CDR3 sequence is 15 residues long. Variable domain in full (rest from reference TRBV19 and TRBJ1-3): DGGITQSPKYLFRKEGQNVTLSCEQNLNHDAMYWYRQDPGQGLRLIYYSQIVNDFQKGDIAEGYSVSREKKESFPLTVTSAQKNPTAFYLCASSIRGQGTNTIYFGEGSWLTVV.

The chain employs TRBV7-4 and TRBJ2-2, with a tentative D call TRBD2 (6 bases). Trimming shortened V by 2 bases and J by 4 bases, and 23 bases separated the two germline ends. From germline, CDR1 is SGHVT and CDR2 SQSDAQ. This CDR3 has 19 residues. The CDR3 loop is CASSLRVRVLAGGTGELFF. The DNA of the CDR3 is TGTGCCAGCAGCTTACGGGTTAGGGTCTTGGCCGGGGGCACCGGGGAGCTGTTTTTT.

The V call is TRBV28, the J call TRBJ1-4; TRBD1 aligns across 8 bases. CDR1 and CDR2 (germline): MDHEN, SYDVKM. The CDR3 is 15 amino acids. V was clipped by 5 bases and J by 2 bases; unmatched bases: 4. CDR3 loop: CASSRDRGTNEKLFF. DNA for the CDR3: TGTGCCAGCAGTCGTGACAGGGGCACTAATGAAAAACTGTTTTTT. The variable domain in full, completed from reference TRBV28 and TRBJ1-4, reads DVKVTQSSRYLVKRTGEKVFLECVQDMDHENMFWYRQDPGLGLRLIYFSYDVKMKEKGDIPEGYSVSREKKERFSLILESASTNQTSMYLCASSRDRGTNEKLFFGSGTQLSVL.

The chain combines TRBV6-1 with TRBJ2-3; TRBD2 matches 13 bases. Germline V gene lookup returns CDR1 MNHNS and CDR2 SASEGT. The trim removed 4 bases at V and 0 bases at J, leaving 7 bases unmatched. The CDR3 has 18 residues. The CDR3: CASSGRTSGGASTDTQYF. The CDR3 region has the DNA TGTGCCAGCAGTGGACGGACTAGCGGGGGTGCTAGCACAGATACGCAGTATTTT.

This rearrangement joins TRBV7-9 to TRBJ2-3, with D hard to call. The CDR3 consists of 13 residues. The germline V gene encodes CDR1 SEHNR and CDR2 FQNEAQ (reference sequence). V shed 2 bases and J shed 4 bases, with 7 bases lying between them. The CDR3 here is CASSLRWADTQYF. DNA for the CDR3: TGTGCCAGCAGCTTAAGGTGGGCAGATACGCAGTATTTT. The full variable domain, with the rest looked up from reference TRBV7-9 and TRBJ2-3, is DTGVSQNPRHKITKRGQNVTFRCDPISEHNRLYWYRQTLGQGPEFLTYFQNEAQLEKSRLLSDRFSAERPKGSFSTLEIQRTEQGDSAMYLCASSLRWADTQYFGPGTRLTVL.

In DNA, the CDR3 is TGTGCCATCGAGGACGACCAAGAGACCCAGTACTTC. Protein sequence: CAIEDDQETQYF. The V and J genes are TRBV10-3 and TRBJ2-5; unclear D gene. The CDR3 has 12 residues. Germline V gene sequence: CDR1 ENHRY, CDR2 SYGVKD. Trimming took off 8 bases at V and 0 bases at J, with 7 bases between the two ends.

V is TRBV11-2 and J is TRBJ1-5, with D tentatively TRBD1 (5 bases). Trimming cost V 3 bases and J 6 bases, with 9 bases left between them. Germline V gives CDR1 SGHAT, CDR2 FQNNGV. The CDR3 spans 13 residues. CDR3 in amino acids: CASSFRGGQPQHF. The CDR3 bases are TGTGCCAGCAGCTTTAGGGGCGGTCAGCCCCAGCATTTT. The entire variable domain, with the rest obtained from reference TRBV11-2 and TRBJ1-5, is as follows: EAGVAQSPRYKIIEKRQSVAFWCNPISGHATLYWYQQILGQGPKLLIQFQNNGVVDDSQLPKDRFSAERLKGVDSTLKIQPAKLEDSAVYLCASSFRGGQPQHFGDGTRLSIL.

The chain is built from TRBV12-1 and TRBJ2-2. TRBV12-1 is a pseudogene segment. This CDR3 contains 15 residues. This CDR3 is CASSPRLENTGELFF. CDR3 nucleotide sequence: TGTGCCAGCAGCCCCAGGCTAGAGAACACCGGGGAGCTGTTTTTT.

The chain employs TRBV25-1 and TRBJ1-2; D is perhaps TRBD1 (6 bases). V gave up 7 bases and J gave up 0 bases, with 15 bases separating them. The CDR3 consists of 15 residues. CDR1 and CDR2 (germline): MGHDK, SYGVNS. As DNA, the CDR3 is TGTGCCAGCACGACAGGTAGCGTCGCTAACTATGGCTACACCTTC. Amino acid sequence: CASTTGSVANYGYTF.

The genes are TRBV14 and TRBJ1-2, with D unresolved. CDR1 is SGHDN, CDR2 FVKESK, per germline. Trimming stripped 5 bases from V and 3 bases from J, with 7 bases between. The CDR3 sequence is 12 residues long. The CDR3 sequence is CASSFDDYGYTF. DNA for the CDR3: TGTGCCAGCAGCTTTGACGACTATGGCTACACCTTC.

The V call is TRBV19, the J call TRBJ1-2; TRBD1 aligns across 10 bases. CDR3 length: 15 amino acids. CDR1 LNHDA and CDR2 SQIVND come from the germline V gene (reference sequence). The V segment lost 3 bases and the J segment 7 bases; nucleotides outside the gene matches: 8. The CDR3 reads CASSITDRGQGGYTF. The CDR3 bases are TGTGCCAGTAGTATTACAGACAGGGGGCAAGGTGGCTACACCTTC.

This clone was counted only a few times. The J gene is TRBJ2-7, the V gene TRBV2, with D hard to call. The CDR3 consists of 12 residues. V lost 4 bases, J lost 2 bases, and 6 bases lay in between. Germline CDR1 SNHLY, CDR2 FYNNEI. The CDR3 here is CASSVKAYEQYF. The DNA for the CDR3 is TGTGCCAGCAGTGTTAAAGCCTACGAGCAGTACTTC.